This TCR beta chain was observed in a study of T-cell reconstitution after alpha-beta-depleted transplantation in children (dated by TCRdb to 2016 to 2017). Notes on the research overall: T-cell immune reconstitution after TCRalphabeta/CD19-depleted allogeneic hematopoietic cell transplantation in children was quantitatively tracked in the study by means of TCR repertoire profiling. What the study reported, not specific to this receptor: The frequencies of hyperexpanded clones fell over the following months, and after one year, T-cell counts and TCRbeta diversity were mostly attributed to newly produced T cells. In some patients, high TCRbeta diversity at day 60 was attributed to recipient T cells and intrathymic progenitors that had survived conditioning. About two months after transplant, the apparently early recovery of alphabetaT-cell counts reportedly depended on just several hundred clones that had expanded rapidly and came from non-depleted graft cells.

Ends trimmed: V by 5 bases, J by 3 bases; bases unmatched to a gene: 12. The germline V gene (reference sequence) provides CDR1 DFQATT and CDR2 SNEGSKA. The CDR3 spans 16 residues, from the cysteine through the phenylalanine. Kept here is only the CDR3 DNA, which spans 48 bases and is read in frame from base 1. This clonotype was detected a few times. This receptor's antigen is unknown. No much larger clone is present one base from it, and per-base qualities are unavailable. The treatment or condition label on this specimen signifies: allogeneic hematopoietic cell transplantation with graft depleted of TCRalphabeta T cells and CD19 B cells. The transplant recipients were children given TCRalphabeta/CD19-depleted allogeneic hematopoietic cell grafts. Library prep was done by PCR. Sequencing instrument: Illumina HiSeq 2500. TCR libraries were prepared with molecular barcoding, using unique molecular identifiers to normalize TCRbeta repertoire quantification. Using fastp at Q25 and MiXCR, TCRdb reprocessed the public reads and kept productive beta chains. Each entry merges the rows of one CDR3 protein and shows their most common DNA and genes. Here the sample has hundreds of thousands of distinct CDR3 sequences; around 16% occur a single time. Of the sample, around 28% is held by the ten largest clones.

Recombination linked TRBV20-1 to TRBJ2-1, with TRBD1 identical over 8 junction bases. The TCR was taken from a boy less than two years old who had a stem cell transplant for Wiskott-Aldrich syndrome, so the T cells may come from the graft donor. Sequencing used PBMCs, mostly from graft donor cells, obtained 360 days after TCRalphabeta/CD19-depleted stem cell transplant. Read as DNA, the sequence is TGCAGTGCTTTAAACCTCGACAGGGGAAACTACAATGAGCAGTTCTTC. It codes for CSALNLDRGNYNEQFF.